This TCR beta chain is from a study of identifying expanded T cells in peripheral blood. Here immunoSEQ multiplex PCR was the method, and the copy in TCRdb shows in-frame clones only, minus some. The repertoire holds about 110,000 clones, with roughly 91% as singletons. CDR1 and CDR2 from the germline V gene are SGHTA and FQGNSA. The ends lost 5 bases at V and 2 bases at J; junction bases unmatched: 6. The CDR3 covers 14 residues. The chain couples TRBV7-2 to TRBJ2-7; 7 bases are a match to TRBD1. Sequencing was carried out using blood. This clonotype was obtained from a person between 18 and 69 years old in good health. The CDR3 sequence: CASSRQGETYEQYF. CDR3 coding DNA: TGTGCCAGCAGCAGACAGGGAGAAACCTACGAGCAGTACTTC. The full variable domain, with the rest looked up from reference TRBV7-2 and TRBJ2-7, is GAGVSQSPSNKVTEKGKDVELRCDPISGHTALYWYRQSLGQGLEFLIYFQGNSAPDKSGLPSDRFSAERTGGSVSTLTIQRTQQEDSAVYLCASSRQGETYEQYFGPGTRLTVT.